This T cell receptor beta chain was sequenced for a study of neurological immune-mediated disorders. The CDR3 consists of 12 residues. V lost 3 bases to trimming and J lost 7 bases, with 10 bases between them. Germline V gene sequence: CDR1 DFQATT, CDR2 SNEGSKA (reference sequence). General observations from the study: In HTLV-1-associated myelopathy, TCR clonal expansion was greatest, and in multiple sclerosis it was least, below healthy controls.

TCRdb called the 5' RACE reads again in MiXCR, with one record for every CDR3 protein. The sample yields 15,000 to 20,000 distinct CDR3 sequences, roughly 2.6% seen once. This clonotype was observed many times. Its specificity is not known. This TCR came from a woman aged 18-29 years with multiple sclerosis. The chain employs TRBV20-1 and TRBJ2-4; D perhaps matches TRBD1 (5 bases). Sequencing was done on a sample of PBMCs. The CDR3 DNA sequence: TGCAGTGCTAGCGAGGCAGGGAACATTCAGTACTTC. This codes for CSASEAGNIQYF.